This T cell receptor beta chain derives from a study of blood T cell repertoires in COVID-19. Method: immunoSEQ multiplex PCR; TCRdb's copy keeps in-frame clones and lacks some. The sample has fewer than 200,000 clones, roughly 80% seen once. V shed 1 base and J shed 0 bases, with 10 bases lying between them. CDR1 is SGHTA and CDR2 is FQGNSA in the germline V gene. CDR3 length: 16 amino acids. The sequenced sample was peripheral blood. The source is a woman in her 70s with acute or convalescent COVID-19. The V gene is TRBV7-2, the J gene TRBJ1-5; no reliable D call. The CDR3 region is CASSLGPRYSNQPQHF. The CDR3 bases are TGTGCCAGCAGCTTAGGCCCGAGGTATAGCAATCAGCCCCAGCATTTT.